The 3 T cell receptor beta chains below come from one sample, sequenced in a study of Graves' ophthalmopathy and Graves' hyperthyroidism. The authors amplified TCR beta CDR3 regions from RNA transcripts. The first round was an RT-PCR with HTBI primers, and the second round was a multiplex PCR. TCRdb fed the multiplex PCR reads into MiXCR, producing one record per CDR3 protein. The profile shows about 480,000 distinct CDR3 sequences, over 13% of them singletons. Sequencing used blood. These receptors all stem from a woman in her twenties or thirties with Graves' ophthalmopathy.

Ten or more counts support this clonotype. V usage is TRBV27 and J usage is TRBJ2-7; 7 bases map to TRBD1. Germline-derived CDR1 and CDR2 are MNHEY and SMNVEV (reference sequence). J was trimmed by 0 bases and V by 3 bases; bases with no gene match: 2. The CDR3 has 14 amino acids. In nucleotides, the CDR3 is TGTGCCAGCAGTTTCCGGGACAGCTCCTACGAGCAGTACTTC. Encoded protein: CASSFRDSSYEQYF.

This clonotype was found many times. V usage is TRBV28 and J usage is TRBJ1-5, with D unclear. The CDR3 is 16 amino acids. V was pared by 5 bases and J by 2 bases, with 16 bases between. Germline CDR1 and CDR2: MDHEN and SYDVKM. CDR3 residues: CASSKVLRAGNQPQHF. The DNA of the CDR3 is TGTGCCAGCAGTAAGGTCCTCCGGGCAGGCAATCAGCCCCAGCATTTT.

A few counts support this clonotype. Being one base from a much bigger clone, this may be a read error. This rearrangement joins TRBV6-5 to TRBJ2-5, with 7 positions matching TRBD1. This CDR3 is built from 14 residues. Per germline, CDR1 MNHEY and CDR2 SVGAGI. The CDR3 protein is CASSYSTGKETKYF. The CDR3 DNA is TGTGCCAGCAGTTACTCGACAGGGAAAGAGACCAAGTACTTC.